This TCR beta chain was sequenced for a study of cytomegalovirus exposure and HLA in healthy donors. Study-wide points: A cluster of highly shared sequence variants was likely a sequencing artifact.

Germline values: CDR1 SGHNT, CDR2 YYREEE (reference sequence). The CDR3 has 15 residues. V shed 4 bases, J shed 4 bases, and the junction held 9 bases outside the gene matches. PCR involved 60 Vbeta and 13 Jbeta primers. Sequencing used immunoSEQ multiplex PCR; TCRdb keeps in-frame clones, though not all of them. The data show roughly 150,000 clones, about 8.9% seen once. Details on this clone: Its antigen remains unidentified.

V is TRBV5-4 and J is TRBJ1-2; 8 nucleotides match TRBD1. The sequence was collected from a man aged 50 or older in good health and CMV-seronegative. Input material: PBMCs. CDR3 coding DNA: TGTGCCAGCAGCCGTGACAGGGGAAGCCCCTATGGCTACACCTTC. Its protein product is CASSRDRGSPYGYTF.